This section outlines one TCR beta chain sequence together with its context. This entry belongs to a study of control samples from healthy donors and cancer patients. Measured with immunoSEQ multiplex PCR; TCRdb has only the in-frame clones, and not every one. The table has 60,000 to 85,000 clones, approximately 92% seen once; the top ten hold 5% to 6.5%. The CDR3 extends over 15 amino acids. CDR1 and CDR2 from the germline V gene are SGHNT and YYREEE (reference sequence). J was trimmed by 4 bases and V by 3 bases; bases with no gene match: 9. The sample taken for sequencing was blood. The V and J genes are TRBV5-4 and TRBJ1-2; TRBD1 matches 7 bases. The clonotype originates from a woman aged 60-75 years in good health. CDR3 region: CASSSGTVYLYGYTF. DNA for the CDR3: TGTGCCAGCAGCTCCGGGACAGTTTACCTCTATGGCTACACCTTC.